Below are 20 T cell receptor beta chains sequenced from a single sample in a study of blood T cell repertoires in COVID-19. Profiling relied on immunoSEQ multiplex PCR, and the TCRdb table lists in-frame clones only, not all of them. The sample shows roughly 350,000 clones, over 75% of them seen only once. The sequencing sample was made of peripheral blood. The receptors stem from a woman under 40 with COVID-19, enrolled during active disease.

The rearrangement links TRBV18 to TRBJ2-3; 12 bases are shared with TRBD1. Germline CDR1 reads KGHSH; CDR2 reads LQKENI. The V segment lost 3 bases and the J segment 7 bases; nucleotides outside the gene matches: 5. This CDR3 is 15 amino acids long. CDR3 in DNA: TGTGCCAGCTCACCCGGGACAGGGGGCATGAATACGCAGTATTTT. Translating gives CASSPGTGGMNTQYF. Using reference TRBV18 and TRBJ2-3 for the parts outside the CDR3, the full variable domain is NAGVMQNPRHLVRRRGQEARLRCSPMKGHSHVYWYRQLPEEGLKFMVYLQKENIIDESGMPKERFSAEFPKEGPSILRIQQVVRGDSAAYFCASSPGTGGMNTQYFGPGTRLTVL.

The genes are TRBV2 and TRBJ2-7, with 10 bases that match TRBD1. There are 15 residues in the CDR3. The junction had 5 bases not matched to a gene; V was cut back by 5 bases and J by 1 base. Germline V gene sequence: CDR1 SNHLY, CDR2 FYNNEI. CDR3 amino acids: CASSIRTGGSYEQYF. CDR3 nucleotide sequence: TGTGCCAGCAGTATCCGGACAGGGGGTTCCTACGAGCAGTACTTC. The full variable domain, in which reference TRBV2 and TRBJ2-7 provide the parts outside the CDR3, is EPEVTQTPSHQVTQMGQEVILRCVPISNHLYFYWYRQILGQKVEFLVSFYNNEISEKSEIFDDQFSVERPDGSNFTLKIRSTKLEDSAMYFCASSIRTGGSYEQYFGPGTRLTVT.

This chain joins TRBV25-1 and TRBJ2-1; 10 bases align to TRBD2. CDR1 is MGHDK, CDR2 SYGVNS, per germline. Trimming took 7 bases from V and 3 from J; bases not matched to a gene: 9. The CDR3 has 16 residues. The CDR3 loop is CASTRPGLASYNEQFF. The CDR3 coding sequence is TGTGCCAGCACCCGGCCGGGACTAGCGAGCTACAATGAGCAGTTCTTC.

The J gene is TRBJ2-7, the V gene TRBV30; 7 bases line up with TRBD1. Trimming at V came to 3 bases and at J to 4 bases, leaving 6 bases not matched to a gene. Germline loops: CDR1 GTSNPN, CDR2 SVGIG (reference sequence). This CDR3 has 13 residues. The CDR3 coding sequence is TGTGCCTGGAGGACAGGGATTTCGTACGAGCAGTACTTC. Translation gives CAWRTGISYEQYF.

This chain uses TRBV11-2 with TRBJ2-5, with D unclear. Looked up from germline, CDR1 is SGHAT and CDR2 is FQNNGV. There are 14 residues in the CDR3. The V end lost 5 bases, the J end lost 1 base, and 11 bases lay between the germline ends. The CDR3 coding sequence is TGTGCCAGCAGCCGCTCAGGCTTCCAAGAGACCCAGTACTTC. Protein product: CASSRSGFQETQYF. Full variable domain (rest looked up from reference TRBV11-2 and TRBJ2-5): EAGVAQSPRYKIIEKRQSVAFWCNPISGHATLYWYQQILGQGPKLLIQFQNNGVVDDSQLPKDRFSAERLKGVDSTLKIQPAKLEDSAVYLCASSRSGFQETQYFGPGTRLLVL.

CDR3 DNA sequence: TGCAGTGCTGGACAGGTCTACGAGCAGTACTTC. This translates into CSAGQVYEQYF. This chain uses TRBV20-1 with TRBJ2-7; TRBD1 agrees at 7 bases. The V gene's germline CDR1 is DFQATT and CDR2 SNEGSKA (reference sequence). Trimming took 5 bases from V and 3 from J; bases not matched to a gene: 1. This CDR3 contains 11 residues.

The V call is TRBV7-2, the J call TRBJ2-6, with 7 bases matching TRBD1. With V trimmed by 5 bases and J by 2 bases, 3 bases remained unmatched. The CDR3 extends over 15 amino acids. Germline values: CDR1 SGHTA, CDR2 FQGNSA. CDR3 bases: TGTGCCAGCAGCACCAGGGGGACTGGGGCCAACGTCCTGACTTTC. Its translation is CASSTRGTGANVLTF.

The chain employs TRBV28 and TRBJ2-2; D is uncertain. The CDR3 totals 14 residues. Germline V gives CDR1 MDHEN, CDR2 SYDVKM. Trimming took off 8 bases at V and 3 bases at J, with 13 bases between the two ends. The CDR3 region is CASLSPGDTGELFF. In DNA, the CDR3 is TGTGCCAGCTTGTCCCCCGGAGACACCGGGGAGCTGTTTTTT.

In this sample, this clone turned up once. The chain uses TRBV10-3 and TRBJ2-2; 16 bases are a match to TRBD2. V gave up 10 bases and J gave up 3 bases; unmatched junction bases: 5. CDR1 and CDR2 (germline): ENHRY, SYGVKD. The CDR3 loop spans 16 amino acids. The CDR3 region has the DNA TGTGCCACGGGGACTAGCGGGAGGGCGGACACCGGGGAGCTGTTTTTT. Protein product: CATGTSGRADTGELFF.

Concerning this clone itself: Different DNA sequences within this sample yield the same CDR3. The CDR3 region has the DNA TGCGCCAGCAGCTTGGTAGCGTCCTCCTACGAGCAGTACTTC. It translates to CASSLVASSYEQYF. The chain joins TRBV5-1 to TRBJ2-7, with D perhaps matching TRBD2 (5 bases). V was clipped by 0 bases and J by 0 bases, with 7 bases between them. Germline CDR1 is SGHRS and CDR2 is YFSETQ. CDR3 length equals 14 residues.

This clone was counted a single time. This chain uses TRBV6-2 or TRBV6-3 with TRBJ2-1; possible D gene TRBD2, 6 bases. Germline V CDR1 and CDR2: MNHEY, SVGEGT. Trimming pared 6 bases from V and 5 bases from J, leaving 17 bases between. This CDR3 has 15 amino acids. The CDR3: CASSRYGGGNNEQFF. The CDR3 coding sequence is TGTGCCAGCAGCCGCTATGGCGGAGGGAACAATGAGCAGTTCTTC.

The chain links TRBV11-3 to TRBJ2-1; TRBD2 agrees at 14 bases. This CDR3 has 17 residues. CDR1 is SGHNT, CDR2 YENEEA, per germline. With 5 bases clipped from V and 5 bases from J, the junction kept 8 bases outside the gene matches. The CDR3 sequence: CASSPGLAGAGNNEQFF. CDR3 in DNA: TGTGCCAGCAGCCCGGGACTAGCGGGAGCCGGGAACAATGAGCAGTTCTTC.

The rearrangement joins TRBV24-1 to TRBJ2-1; 7 bases are a match to TRBD2. The trim removed 1 base at V and 10 bases at J, leaving 12 bases unmatched. The germline CDR1 and CDR2 sequences are KGHDR and SFDVKD. There are 16 residues in the CDR3. CDR3 protein: CATSDFPVGGPREQFF. The CDR3, as DNA: TGTGCCACCAGTGATTTCCCGGTGGGAGGGCCTCGGGAGCAGTTCTTC.

The chain carries TRBV3-1 (or the pseudogene TRBV3-2) and TRBJ2-7; a possible D gene is TRBD1 (6 bases). Germline CDR1 and CDR2: LGHDT and YNNKEL (reference sequence). The V gene lost 1 base and the J gene lost 2 bases, with 9 bases spanning the gap. This CDR3 spans 14 amino acids. CDR3 amino acids: CASSQVEGAYEQYF. The DNA of the CDR3 is TGTGCCAGCAGCCAAGTCGAGGGGGCCTACGAGCAGTACTTC.

This clone was picked up a small number of times. The rearrangement uses TRBV2 and TRBJ1-6; 8 bases agree with TRBD1. The V segment lost 6 bases and the J segment 10 bases; nucleotides outside the gene matches: 14. CDR3 size: 16 residues. Germline V gene data show CDR1 as SNHLY and CDR2 as FYNNEI. The chain's CDR3 is CASSLRPGGEHSPLHF. CDR3 sequence (DNA): TGTGCCAGCAGCCTCCGCCCAGGGGGCGAACACTCACCCCTCCACTTT.

The chain is built from TRBV6-2 or TRBV6-3 and TRBJ2-2, with 12 bases identical to TRBD2. Trimming cost V 6 bases and J 6 bases; bases outside gene matches: 8. Germline V gene lookup returns CDR1 MNHEY and CDR2 SVGEGT. The CDR3 runs 16 residues. The CDR3 region is CASSPLTSGSPGELFF. The CDR3, as DNA: TGTGCCAGCAGCCCTCTGACTAGCGGGAGTCCCGGGGAGCTGTTTTTT.

In its sample, this clone was seen a few times. The genes are TRBV29-1 and TRBJ2-3; TRBD1 matches at 7 bases. Trimming took 6 bases from V and 0 from J; bases not matched to a gene: 12. The CDR3 is 16 residues long. Germline V lookup: CDR1 SQVTM, CDR2 ANQGSEA. This CDR3 reads CSVARTGTASTDTQYF. The CDR3, as DNA: TGCAGCGTCGCTCGTACCGGGACAGCTAGCACAGATACGCAGTATTTT.

CDR3 DNA sequence: TGCAGCGTAGCGGCGGGACAGACCTTC. Its protein is CSVAAGQTF. This sequence joins TRBV29-1 and TRBJ1-2, with TRBD1 matching over 7 bases. Germline V CDR1 and CDR2: SQVTM, ANQGSEA. V gave up 6 bases and J gave up 14 bases; unmatched junction bases: 6. The CDR3 is made up of 9 amino acids.

This chain connects TRBV10-3 to TRBJ2-6; TRBD1 is a possible D gene (6 bases). This CDR3 region has 15 residues. Between the trimmed V and J ends, which lost 0 bases and 4 bases, there was a span of 7 bases. Germline CDR1 reads ENHRY; CDR2 reads SYGVKD. The chain's CDR3 is CAISESQGGANVLTF. CDR3 nucleotides: TGTGCCATCAGTGAGTCGCAGGGGGGGGCCAACGTCCTGACTTTC.

This clone was counted a single time. The V gene is TRBV2, the J gene TRBJ1-1; 8 bases match TRBD1. Germline CDR1 and CDR2: SNHLY and FYNNEI. This CDR3 is 16 amino acids long. The V segment lost 4 bases and the J segment 5 bases; nucleotides outside the gene matches: 12. Here the CDR3 reads CASSVGDGRGRTEAFF. The CDR3 DNA reads as TGTGCCAGCAGTGTGGGGGACGGCAGGGGGCGGACTGAAGCTTTCTTT.